Below are 26 T cell receptor beta chains sequenced from a single sample in a study of T cells of healthy individuals. One entry per CDR3 protein results from TCRdb running MiXCR on the 5' RACE reads. In the table there are 90,000 to 100,000 distinct CDR3 sequences, approximately 16% of which are singletons. These receptors were obtained from a human donor in good health.

In this sample, this clonotype turned up many times. The chain employs TRBV4-3 and TRBJ1-2, with 9 bases matching TRBD1. The length of the CDR3 is 13 residues. V shed 4 bases, J shed 6 bases, and the junction held 3 bases outside the gene matches. Germline V gene data show CDR1 as LGHNA and CDR2 as YSLEER. The chain's CDR3 is CASSPRTGDGYTF. CDR3 DNA: TGCGCCAGCAGCCCAAGGACAGGGGATGGCTACACCTTC.

This rearrangement joins TRBV7-3 to TRBJ1-1; D not resolved. The CDR3 is 13 residues long. The V gene's germline CDR1 is SGHTA and CDR2 FQGTGA. Deletions cut 5 bases from V and 1 base from J, with 8 bases between. The CDR3 sequence is CASSAGRNTEAFF. The CDR3 coding sequence is TGTGCCAGCAGCGCCGGACGGAACACTGAAGCTTTCTTT.

The rearrangement uses TRBV29-1 and TRBJ1-5; no reliable D call. Between the trimmed V and J ends, which lost 4 bases and 5 bases, there was a span of 12 bases. Germline values: CDR1 SQVTM, CDR2 ANQGSEA. The CDR3 totals 13 residues. The CDR3 nucleotides are TGCAGCGTTGGGCGGGCGGGCGATCAGCCCCAGCATTTT. This translates into CSVGRAGDQPQHF.

This clonotype has a count of ten or more. This chain links TRBV27 with TRBJ2-5; D possibly corresponds to TRBD1 (5 bases). Per the germline V gene, CDR1 is MNHEY and CDR2 is SMNVEV (reference sequence). Trimming pared 7 bases from V and 8 bases from J, leaving 17 bases between. The CDR3 is made up of 13 amino acids. The CDR3 loop reads CASTARQSGTQYF. The CDR3 nucleotides are TGTGCCAGCACCGCTAGACAGTCCGGTACCCAGTACTTC.

This clonotype was recorded a few times. The chain couples TRBV3-1 to TRBJ2-2; 9 bases agree with TRBD2. Germline lookup yields CDR1 LGHDT and CDR2 YNNKEL (reference sequence). This CDR3 spans 16 amino acids. With 6 bases clipped from V and 0 bases from J, the junction kept 5 bases outside the gene matches. The CDR3 DNA is TGTGCCAGCAGACCTAGACTAGCGGCGAACACCGGGGAGCTGTTTTTT. Residues: CASRPRLAANTGELFF.

This clonotype was observed a few times. The V and J genes are TRBV27 and TRBJ2-1; 9 positions agree with TRBD1. Germline assignment: CDR1 MNHEY and CDR2 SMNVEV (reference sequence). Trimming took 5 bases from V and 4 from J; bases not matched to a gene: 6. This CDR3 is built from 15 residues. The CDR3 DNA reads as TGTGCCAGCAGTATACAGGGGGCGCCTTACAATGAGCAGTTCTTC. Its protein product is CASSIQGAPYNEQFF.

This clonotype was observed many times. The rearrangement joins TRBV14 to TRBJ1-4; TRBD1 might be the D (5 bases). From germline, CDR1 is SGHDN and CDR2 FVKESK. Between the trimmed V and J ends, which lost 4 bases and 7 bases, there was a span of 19 bases. The CDR3 is made up of 16 amino acids. CDR3 sequence: CASSLLPAGLSEKLFF. CDR3 bases: TGTGCCAGCAGCCTTCTCCCGGCAGGGTTGAGTGAAAAACTGTTTTTT.

Ten or more counts support this clonotype. This rearrangement joins TRBV20-1 to TRBJ2-5, with D possibly TRBD1 on 6 matching bases. The germline V gene has CDR1 DFQATT and CDR2 SNEGSKA (reference sequence). Between the trimmed V and J ends, which lost 2 bases and 8 bases, there was a span of 9 bases. The CDR3 is made up of 11 amino acids. As DNA, the CDR3 is TGCAGTGCTAGACACAGGGCCACCCAGTACTTC. Its protein product is CSARHRATQYF.

There are many counts of this clonotype. This sequence joins TRBV24-1 and TRBJ2-7; D could derive from TRBD1 or TRBD2 (5 bases each). V shed 1 base and J shed 4 bases, with 19 bases lying between them. The CDR3 extends over 17 amino acids. Germline values: CDR1 KGHDR, CDR2 SFDVKD. The CDR3 protein is CATSDFSRDGGGYEQYF. The CDR3 DNA reads as TGTGCCACCAGTGATTTTTCCCGGGACGGCGGTGGGTACGAGCAGTACTTC.

This clonotype occurred many times. The chain recombines TRBV4-3 with TRBJ1-1; the match to TRBD1 covers 7 bases. Germline assignment: CDR1 LGHNA and CDR2 YSLEER. The CDR3 contains 16 residues. J lost 3 bases, V lost 4 bases, and 11 bases had no gene match. In DNA form, the CDR3 reads TGCGCCAGCAGCCGATCCACCACGGGACAGCACACTGAAGCTTTCTTT. Amino acid sequence: CASSRSTTGQHTEAFF.

This clonotype showed up just a few times. V gene TRBV28 combines with J gene TRBJ2-7; a possible D gene is TRBD2 (5 bases). V lost 5 bases to trimming and J lost 2 bases, with 7 bases between them. This CDR3 comprises 12 residues. Germline CDR1 reads MDHEN; CDR2 reads SYDVKM. DNA of the CDR3: TGTGCCAGCAGTCGGGGAACCTACGAGCAGTACTTC. It yields the protein CASSRGTYEQYF.

This clonotype was seen a handful of times. The chain recombines TRBV20-1 with TRBJ2-1, with 10 bases aligning to TRBD2. The length of the CDR3 is 17 residues. Germline V lookup: CDR1 DFQATT, CDR2 SNEGSKA (reference sequence). With 0 bases clipped from V and 4 bases from J, the junction kept 9 bases outside the gene matches. For the CDR3, the DNA is TGCAGTGCTAGAGATGAGATCGGGACTAGCGCGTACAATGAGCAGTTCTTC. This gives the protein CSARDEIGTSAYNEQFF.

This clonotype was seen a handful of times. J is TRBJ2-3 and V is TRBV7-9; D is perhaps TRBD2 (6 bases). This CDR3 is 13 amino acids long. The germline V gene encodes CDR1 SEHNR and CDR2 FQNEAQ (reference sequence). V was pared by 8 bases and J by 1 base, with 10 bases between. CDR3 protein: CASLTGGTDTQYF. The CDR3 bases are TGTGCCAGCCTTACGGGGGGCACAGATACGCAGTATTTT.

V is TRBV20-1 and J is TRBJ2-1; D is unresolved. The CDR3 is made up of 11 amino acids. Per germline, CDR1 DFQATT and CDR2 SNEGSKA (reference sequence). Trimming shortened V by 1 base and J by 13 bases, and 11 bases separated the two germline ends. CDR3 in DNA: TGCAGTGCTAGAGGAAATGGTAAACAGTTCTTC. This sequence encodes CSARGNGKQFF.

The sample holds many counts of this clonotype. The gene calls are TRBV19 and TRBJ1-5; D gene ambiguous. This CDR3 spans 16 amino acids. The V gene lost 2 bases and the J gene lost 0 bases, with 11 bases spanning the gap. CDR1 is LNHDA and CDR2 is SQIVND in the germline V gene (reference sequence). The chain's CDR3 is CASSIWGGNSNQPQHF. The CDR3 DNA is TGTGCCAGTAGTATATGGGGAGGGAATAGCAATCAGCCCCAGCATTTT. Variable domain in full (rest from reference TRBV19 and TRBJ1-5): DGGITQSPKYLFRKEGQNVTLSCEQNLNHDAMYWYRQDPGQGLRLIYYSQIVNDFQKGDIAEGYSVSREKKESFPLTVTSAQKNPTAFYLCASSIWGGNSNQPQHFGDGTRLSIL.

The J gene is TRBJ1-1, the V gene TRBV28; a weak D match, TRBD1 (6 bases). V was cut by 3 bases and J by 6 bases, with 14 bases left in between. The germline CDR1 and CDR2 sequences are MDHEN and SYDVKM. The length of the CDR3 is 14 residues. This chain's CDR3 is CASSLYDGGAEAFF. CDR3 DNA sequence: TGTGCCAGCAGTTTGTATGACGGGGGCGCTGAAGCTTTCTTT.

This clonotype was seen only a few times. The rearrangement joins TRBV9 to TRBJ2-4; no definite D call. V dropped 4 bases and J dropped 5 bases, with 7 bases sitting between them. Germline values: CDR1 SGDLS, CDR2 YYNGEE. The CDR3 consists of 12 residues. The CDR3 DNA reads TGTGCCAGCAGCTCCACAGAAAACATTCAGTACTTC. Amino acids: CASSSTENIQYF.

This sequence joins TRBV28 and TRBJ2-5; TRBD2 matches 8 bases. The trim removed 7 bases at V and 2 bases at J, leaving 9 bases unmatched. This CDR3 comprises 15 residues. Germline V lookup: CDR1 MDHEN, CDR2 SYDVKM. Here the CDR3 reads CASTDHSGTQETQYF. In DNA form, the CDR3 reads TGTGCCAGCACTGACCATAGCGGGACTCAAGAGACCCAGTACTTC.

The chain uses TRBV6-5 and TRBJ1-6; no clear D. CDR1 and CDR2 from the germline V gene are MNHEY and SVGAGI. This CDR3 has 13 residues. Trimming shortened V by 3 bases and J by 13 bases, and 13 bases separated the two germline ends. The CDR3 protein is CASSYGGGDPLHF. CDR3 DNA sequence: TGTGCCAGCAGTTATGGAGGAGGTGACCCCCTCCACTTT.

Note on this clonotype: A much more abundant neighbour one base away suggests this may be a read error. The genes are TRBV6-6 and TRBJ2-1; D gene unclear. The V end was cut by 10 bases, the J end by 2 bases, with 21 bases between. The germline gives CDR1 MNHNY, CDR2 SVGAGI (reference sequence). The CDR3 is 16 amino acids. CDR3 sequence: CATISGLESAYNEQFF. CDR3 DNA sequence: TGTGCCACAATATCCGGGCTGGAGTCCGCCTACAATGAGCAGTTCTTC.

J is TRBJ2-3 and V is TRBV7-9, with a tentative D call TRBD2 (7 bases). Germline lookup yields CDR1 SEHNR and CDR2 FQNEAQ (reference sequence). This CDR3 contains 15 residues. V lost 6 bases, J lost 5 bases, and 18 bases lay in between. The CDR3 here is CASRDAGARGDTQYF. CDR3 bases: TGTGCCAGCAGAGACGCGGGGGCCCGGGGAGATACGCAGTATTTT.

There are many counts of this clonotype. This chain links TRBV9 with TRBJ2-6; no firm D call. The CDR3 runs 13 residues. Germline lookup yields CDR1 SGDLS and CDR2 YYNGEE. Trimming took off 4 bases at V and 2 bases at J, with 4 bases between the two ends. The CDR3 bases are TGTGCCAGCAGCTCGGCTGGGGCCAACGTCCTGACTTTC. Translated, it gives CASSSAGANVLTF.

This rearrangement joins TRBV5-1 to TRBJ2-5; tentatively, D is TRBD1 (6 bases). This CDR3 contains 15 residues. Looked up from germline, CDR1 is SGHRS and CDR2 is YFSETQ. V was trimmed by 1 base and J by 2 bases, leaving 12 bases between them. CDR3 DNA: TGCGCCAGCAGCTTGTGGGCCAGGGGACAAGAGACCCAGTACTTC. Amino acid sequence: CASSLWARGQETQYF.

This clonotype has more than one count but fewer than ten. This sequence joins TRBV7-3 and TRBJ1-1, with D uncertain. Germline CDR1 is SGHTA and CDR2 is FQGTGA. There are 13 residues in the CDR3. Trimming left V 3 bases short and J 1 base short, with 6 bases between. CDR3 in DNA: TGTGCCAGCAGCTTGTTAGAGAACACTGAAGCTTTCTTT. Protein: CASSLLENTEAFF.

The J gene is TRBJ2-3, the V gene TRBV5-1, with a tentative D call TRBD1 (6 bases). Trimming removed 0 bases at V and 2 bases at J, with 10 bases between. The CDR3 consists of 15 residues. Germline CDR1 and CDR2: SGHRS and YFSETQ. CDR3: CASSLDGGPTDTQYF. CDR3 in DNA: TGCGCCAGCAGCTTGGATGGGGGCCCCACAGATACGCAGTATTTT.

This clonotype was observed a few times. The chain couples TRBV23-1 to TRBJ2-5; D assignment may be TRBD1 or TRBD2 (6 bases each). TRBV23-1 is annotated as an ORF whose role is uncertain. Between the trimmed V and J ends, which lost 11 bases and 3 bases, there was a span of 16 bases. The CDR3 has 13 amino acids. The CDR3 nucleotides read TGCGCCTATTATCGGGGGCACGAAGAGACCCAGTACTTC. It yields the protein CAYYRGHEETQYF.